These 18 T cell receptor beta chains originate from one sample sequenced in a study of shared T cell receptors in the human thymus. Assay used: immunoSEQ multiplex PCR; TCRdb lists only in-frame clones, some missing. The repertoire holds about 710,000 clones, with more than 75% as singletons. The same data also contributed to another study, on human thymus T cells.

The specimen was thymocytes. Source of these receptors: a boy under two years old with a congenital heart defect.

The chain recombines TRBV28 with TRBJ1-3, with D unresolved. The CDR3 has 16 amino acids. Trimming took off 2 bases at V and 2 bases at J, with 13 bases between the two ends. Germline V gene data show CDR1 as MDHEN and CDR2 as SYDVKM. This CDR3 is CASSLAVYTAGNTIYF. CDR3 sequence (DNA): TGTGCCAGCAGTTTAGCGGTCTACACTGCTGGAAACACCATATATTTT.

V gene TRBV7-6 combines with J gene TRBJ2-3, with D perhaps matching TRBD1 (6 bases). The CDR3 sequence is 17 residues long. Germline lookup yields CDR1 SGHVS and CDR2 FNYEAQ. V was trimmed by 2 bases and J by 11 bases, leaving 26 bases between them. CDR3 coding DNA: TGTGCCAGCAGCTTAACAGGGTACAACTCATCGTGGTGTGAGCAGTATTTT. Protein product: CASSLTGYNSSWCEQYF.

J is TRBJ1-4 and V is TRBV15; D is possibly TRBD1 (6 bases). The V end was cut by 3 bases, the J end by 6 bases, with 26 bases between. The CDR3 spans 19 residues. Germline-derived CDR1 and CDR2 are LNHNV and YYDKDF (reference sequence). The CDR3: CATSREKNGTGRGDEKLFF. CDR3 nucleotides: TGTGCCACCAGCAGGGAGAAAAATGGAACAGGGCGTGGGGATGAAAAACTGTTTTTT.

The rearrangement uses TRBV15 and TRBJ1-1; 7 bases are a match to TRBD1. The V gene's germline CDR1 is LNHNV and CDR2 YYDKDF (reference sequence). The CDR3 consists of 15 residues. J was trimmed by 1 base and V by 4 bases; bases with no gene match: 6. The CDR3 DNA is TGTGCCACCAGCAAGGGGACAGACACGAACACTGAAGCTTTCTTT. Translating gives CATSKGTDTNTEAFF.

This chain links TRBV4-2 with TRBJ2-3; TRBD1 matches at 7 bases. This CDR3 spans 16 amino acids. The germline V gene encodes CDR1 LGHNA and CDR2 YNFKEQ. V shed 4 bases and J 1 base; nucleotides not matched to a gene: 8. CDR3 sequence reads: CASSRHTGACTDTQYF. In nucleotides, the CDR3 is TGTGCCAGCAGCCGTCATACAGGGGCCTGCACAGATACGCAGTATTTT.

J is TRBJ1-5 and V is TRBV19; TRBD1 matches at 8 bases. The CDR3 loop spans 16 amino acids. The V segment lost 4 bases and the J segment 1 base; nucleotides outside the gene matches: 6. Germline loops: CDR1 LNHDA, CDR2 SQIVND (reference sequence). Written as DNA, the CDR3 is TGTGCCAGTAGTAAGCAGGGGGCTGGGAGCAATCAGCCCCAGCATTTT. This encodes CASSKQGAGSNQPQHF.

This chain links TRBV7-6 with TRBJ2-3, with D possibly being TRBD2 (5 bases). Trimming stripped 3 bases from V and 3 bases from J, with 13 bases between. The V gene's germline CDR1 is SGHVS and CDR2 FNYEAQ. The CDR3 is made up of 15 amino acids. As DNA, the CDR3 is TGTGCCAGCAGCTTCGGGTCAATAGCGACAGATACGCAGTATTTT. The encoded protein is CASSFGSIATDTQYF.

The J gene is TRBJ2-7, the V gene TRBV6-5; 8 nucleotides line up with TRBD1. V shed 0 bases, J shed 5 bases, and the junction held 9 bases outside the gene matches. This CDR3 is built from 16 residues. Per germline, CDR1 MNHEY and CDR2 SVGAGI. The CDR3: CASSYSGTGPRNEQYF. The DNA of the CDR3 is TGTGCCAGCAGTTACTCCGGGACAGGACCGAGGAACGAGCAGTACTTC.

The rearrangement uses TRBV11-2 and TRBJ1-4, with TRBD1 as a possible D gene (6 bases). Germline V gene lookup returns CDR1 SGHAT and CDR2 FQNNGV. Trimming left V 1 base short and J 0 bases short, with 12 bases between. The CDR3 totals 17 residues. CDR3 sequence: CASSLVPDRATNEKLFF. The CDR3 DNA reads as TGTGCCAGCAGCTTAGTACCGGACAGAGCAACTAATGAAAAACTGTTTTTT.

The chain uses TRBV7-2 and TRBJ2-1, with 10 bases identical to TRBD2. J was trimmed by 7 bases and V by 4 bases; bases with no gene match: 7. From germline, CDR1 is SGHTA and CDR2 FQGNSA. The CDR3 length is 15 residues. CDR3 bases: TGTGCCAGCAGCTCCAGACTAGCGGGCGATAATGAGCAGTTCTTC. This sequence encodes CASSSRLAGDNEQFF.

The rearrangement uses TRBV7-9 and TRBJ2-5, with 9 bases matching TRBD1. Germline V gene sequence: CDR1 SEHNR, CDR2 FQNEAQ (reference sequence). Trimming took 2 bases from V and 9 from J; bases not matched to a gene: 4. The CDR3 is 13 residues long. The CDR3 DNA sequence: TGTGCCAGCAGCTTATGGACAGGGGAGGCCCAGTACTTC. Protein sequence: CASSLWTGEAQYF.

The rearrangement uses TRBV25-1 and TRBJ1-1; maybe TRBD1 (6 bases). Germline CDR1 reads MGHDK; CDR2 reads SYGVNS. The CDR3 totals 14 residues. V was shortened by 3 bases and J by 3 bases, with 11 bases between the two germline ends. The CDR3 region has the DNA TGTGCCAGCAGTGATCGGACAGTAGACACTGAAGCTTTCTTT. It is translated as CASSDRTVDTEAFF.

The chain joins TRBV5-4 to TRBJ2-7; D is perhaps TRBD1 (6 bases). Germline values: CDR1 SGHNT, CDR2 YYREEE (reference sequence). This CDR3 contains 13 residues. Trimming shortened V by 3 bases and J by 3 bases, and 10 bases separated the two germline ends. CDR3 sequence (DNA): TGTGCCAGCAGCTCCCGGACAGACTACGAGCAGTACTTC. The encoded protein is CASSSRTDYEQYF.

J is TRBJ1-2 and V is TRBV19; TRBD1 is a possible D gene (5 bases). This CDR3 is built from 13 residues. Trimming shortened V by 5 bases and J by 3 bases, and 10 bases separated the two germline ends. Germline CDR1 LNHDA, CDR2 SQIVND (reference sequence). The CDR3 nucleotides are TGTGCCAGTAGTGCTACAGGAGACTATGGCTACACCTTC. Amino acid sequence: CASSATGDYGYTF.

This clone was detected only once. The V call is TRBV6-5, the J call TRBJ1-4, with 7 positions matching TRBD1. From germline, CDR1 is MNHEY and CDR2 SVGAGI. The CDR3 totals 14 residues. Trimming at V came to 4 bases and at J to 7 bases, leaving 6 bases not matched to a gene. The DNA for the CDR3 is TGTGCCAGCAGTTCACCGACAGGGTCTGAAAAACTGTTTTTT. Protein product: CASSSPTGSEKLFF.

The rearrangement joins TRBV28 to TRBJ2-3; D is undetermined. The CDR3 has 15 amino acids. Trimming stripped 5 bases from V and 2 bases from J, with 14 bases between. Germline lookup yields CDR1 MDHEN and CDR2 SYDVKM. The CDR3 loop is CASSPSSPSTDTQYF. The CDR3 bases are TGTGCCAGCAGTCCGTCTTCCCCTTCCACAGATACGCAGTATTTT.

This clone was detected a few times. The chain is built from TRBV18 and TRBJ1-1; D gene uncertain. The germline V and J ends were trimmed by 3 bases and 10 bases, with 12 bases remaining between them. There are 12 residues in the CDR3. Germline CDR1 is KGHSH and CDR2 is LQKENI. CDR3 sequence (DNA): TGTGCCAGCTCACCCAGGACTGTTGGAGCTTTCTTT. Translating gives CASSPRTVGAFF.

The chain couples TRBV27 to TRBJ2-2, with TRBD1 as a possible D gene (6 bases). The CDR3 consists of 16 residues. Germline V lookup: CDR1 MNHEY, CDR2 SMNVEV (reference sequence). Trimming removed 6 bases from V and 3 bases from J, with 17 bases in between. The DNA for the CDR3 is TGTGCCAGCAGCCCCCAGGGGATTGGGGACACCGGGGAGCTGTTTTTT. Encoded protein: CASSPQGIGDTGELFF.